Below, one TCR beta chain is given with its context. As yet, its antigen is unknown. Germline values: CDR1 MGHDK, CDR2 SYGVNS. Trimming cost V 7 bases and J 2 bases, with 6 bases left between them. The CDR3 runs 11 residues. Sequencing used immunoSEQ multiplex PCR; TCRdb keeps in-frame clones, though not all of them. The sample shows some 100,000 clones, around 90% of them seen only once. The sample is drawn from a study of PD-1 blockade in classical Hodgkin lymphoma. The study, taken as a whole, reports: In newly diagnosed patients, baseline TCR diversity was reportedly below that of healthy donors. Complete responders started with a diversity level that resembled newly diagnosed patients at baseline.

Every patient experienced relapse after autologous stem cell transplantation, and brentuximab vedotin exposure varied. This specimen was peripheral blood mononuclear cells (PBMCs), taken at baseline. The chain links TRBV25-1 to TRBJ2-7; the D gene is possibly TRBD1 (5 bases). This sequence was found in a human donor with classical Hodgkin lymphoma. Written as DNA, the CDR3 is TGTGCCAGCAACAGGACCTACGAGCAGTACTTC. It translates to CASNRTYEQYF.